This T cell receptor (beta chain) was captured by sequencing in a study of blood T cell repertoires in COVID-19. Study-level background: Some COVID-19 samples were acute and others convalescent; all came from the United States, Italy and Spain. PBMCs, B-cell-depleted T cells, or T cells provided the cDNA or gDNA that made up the material.

This table comes from immunoSEQ multiplex PCR, and its TCRdb copy is limited to in-frame clones, with some not included. Here the sample spans roughly 100,000 clones, approximately 84% being singletons. The germline gives CDR1 LNHNV, CDR2 YYDKDF (reference sequence). The CDR3 runs 16 residues. V dropped 4 bases and J dropped 4; count of bases not matched to a gene: 7. This clone was recorded at least ten times. V gene TRBV15 combines with J gene TRBJ2-3, with 11 bases fitting TRBD2. The sequence was obtained from an elderly man with active or convalescent COVID-19. Sample: peripheral blood. The CDR3 loop reads CATSTNSGGAPDTQYF. The CDR3 nucleotides are TGTGCCACCAGCACTAATAGCGGGGGGGCCCCAGATACGCAGTATTTT.